This TCR beta chain came from a study of cytomegalovirus exposure and HLA in healthy donors. PCR employed 60 Vbeta and 13 Jbeta primers. This table comes from immunoSEQ multiplex PCR, and its TCRdb copy is limited to in-frame clones, with some not included. This sample has some 130,000 clones; approximately 80% occur once, and the top ten carry just over 8.5%. This clone appeared a single time. The sample has other DNA sequences that encode this CDR3 too. This receptor was taken from a woman aged 50 to 60 in good health and CMV-seropositive. Sequencing used PBMCs.

Here the CDR3 DNA reads TGTGCCAGCTCACCAGAGGGCTCGAACACTGAAGCTTTCTTT. It is translated as CASSPEGSNTEAFF. The chain is built from TRBV18 and TRBJ1-1; unclear D gene. V lost 2 bases and J 1 base, leaving 8 bases between the germline ends. Per germline, CDR1 KGHSH and CDR2 LQKENI. CDR3 length equals 14 residues.